This T cell receptor beta chain was profiled in a study of T cells after yellow fever vaccination. One entry per CDR3 protein results from TCRdb running MiXCR on the 5' RACE reads. The table lists about 260,000 distinct CDR3 sequences, about 5.2% of them singletons. The V end was cut by 4 bases, the J end by 7 bases, with 5 bases between. The CDR3 has 10 amino acids. In its sample, this clonotype was seen a few times. This sequence joins TRBV23-1 and TRBJ2-7; D gene uncertain. TRBV23-1 is an open reading frame, and its role is uncertain. This sample comprised CD4+ T cells sorted from PBMCs, obtained on the day of the yellow fever booster vaccination. The TCR was taken from a man aged 18 to 29 who received the YFV17D yellow fever vaccine. CDR3 DNA sequence: TGCGCCAGCAGTCTGGGAGAGCAGTACTTC. It translates to CASSLGEQYF.